This T cell receptor (beta chain) was sequenced for a study of T cell repertoires in cytomegalovirus infection. Notes on the study in general: Based on cumulative public TCR beta family frequency, carriers of CMV plus the relevant HLA were identified. HLA-C-restricted CMV clonotypes gave the most frequent clonotype in two of eight donors.

This clonotype has at least ten counts. What it binds is unknown. A single record per CDR3 protein comes from TCRdb applying MiXCR to the reads. The sample gives approximately 1,000,000 distinct CDR3 sequences, roughly 31% of which show up once; 13% is in the top ten. This CDR3 spans 18 amino acids. The germline V gene has CDR1 SEHNR and CDR2 FQNEAQ (reference sequence). V lost 5 bases to trimming and J lost 3 bases, with 25 bases between them. The source was cultured CD8+ T cells from PBMCs, collected from culture after CMV antigen stimulation. The J gene is TRBJ1-2, the V gene TRBV7-9; the D gene is possibly TRBD1 (6 bases). The TCR originated in a human donor in good health (CMV status not recorded). Some clones in this sample may be carry-over from other donors' samples. DNA of the CDR3: TGTGCCAGCAGCCAGCGCGGACAGTTACCCCACCTCTACTATGGCTACACCTTC. Amino acids: CASSQRGQLPHLYYGYTF.